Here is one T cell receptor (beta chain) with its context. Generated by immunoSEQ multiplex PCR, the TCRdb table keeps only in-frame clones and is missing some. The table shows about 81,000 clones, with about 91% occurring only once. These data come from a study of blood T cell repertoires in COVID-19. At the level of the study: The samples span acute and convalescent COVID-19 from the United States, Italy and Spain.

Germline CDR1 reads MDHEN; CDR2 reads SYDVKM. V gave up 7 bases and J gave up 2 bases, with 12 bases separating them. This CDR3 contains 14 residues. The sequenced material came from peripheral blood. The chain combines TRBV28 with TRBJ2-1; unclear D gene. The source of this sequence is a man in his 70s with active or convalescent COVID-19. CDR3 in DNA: TGTGCCAGCATAAGCCCTACCACCTACAATGAGCAGTTCTTC. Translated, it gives CASISPTTYNEQFF.